This TCR beta chain was recovered during a study of T-cell reconstitution after alpha-beta-depleted transplantation in children. Germline assignment: CDR1 SGHRS and CDR2 YFSETQ. The V end lost 4 bases, the J end lost 2 bases, and 25 bases lay between the germline ends. The CDR3 runs 19 residues. Construction of the TCRbeta library involved unique molecular identifiers. TCRdb itself ran the PCR reads through MiXCR, one entry per CDR3 protein. The repertoire has over 100,000 distinct CDR3 sequences, approximately 5.4% of them found once; the top ten carry 5.5% to 6.5%. Study outcomes and limitations: Certain patients had high TCRbeta diversity at day 60, and it came from recipient T cells and thymic progenitors that survived. T-cell counts and diversity at one year following transplant were attributed mainly to newly produced T cells. Reportedly, alpha-beta T cells present about two months post-transplant originated from several hundred expanded clones of graft origin.

This clonotype was recorded only once. The antigen is unknown. This receptor was obtained from a female patient aged 2-15 years who had a stem cell transplant for Fanconi anemia, so the T cells may come from the graft donor. The chain employs TRBV5-1 and TRBJ2-1; maybe TRBD1 (6 bases). Sequencing used PBMCs, mostly from graft donor cells, obtained 60 days after TCRalphabeta/CD19-depleted stem cell transplant. In DNA form, the CDR3 reads TGCGCCAGCAGCCGACACGGGAATCTGGGAAGGGGGACCTACAATGAGCAGTTCTTC. It is translated as CASSRHGNLGRGTYNEQFF.